This T cell receptor beta chain derives from a study of shared clonotypes between healthy human individuals. Regarding this clone: Its antigen is still unknown.

Repertoires were generated with immunoSEQ multiplex PCR, while TCRdb's copy carries only in-frame clones and drops some. The data show 2.3 million or so clones, with over 90% seen just once and about 0.39% held by the top ten. General study points: Few donors restricted represented genetic and exposure-history diversity. Shared across a handful of donors were 4% to 5% of the naive CD4 clonotypes.

This clonotype originated in a man between 18 and 29 years old in good health. Some clones in this sample may be carry-over from other donors' samples. The source material was naive CD4+ T cells from PBMCs. The sample's subset: CD45RA+ positively selected.

The chain's CDR3 is CASSERQGSSYNEQFF. CDR3 bases: TGCGCCAGCAGCGAGAGACAGGGAAGCTCCTACAATGAGCAGTTCTTC. This chain links TRBV5-1 with TRBJ2-1, with 7 positions matching TRBD1. The germline V gene encodes CDR1 SGHRS and CDR2 YFSETQ. This CDR3 contains 16 residues. The V segment lost 4 bases and the J segment 0 bases; nucleotides outside the gene matches: 7.